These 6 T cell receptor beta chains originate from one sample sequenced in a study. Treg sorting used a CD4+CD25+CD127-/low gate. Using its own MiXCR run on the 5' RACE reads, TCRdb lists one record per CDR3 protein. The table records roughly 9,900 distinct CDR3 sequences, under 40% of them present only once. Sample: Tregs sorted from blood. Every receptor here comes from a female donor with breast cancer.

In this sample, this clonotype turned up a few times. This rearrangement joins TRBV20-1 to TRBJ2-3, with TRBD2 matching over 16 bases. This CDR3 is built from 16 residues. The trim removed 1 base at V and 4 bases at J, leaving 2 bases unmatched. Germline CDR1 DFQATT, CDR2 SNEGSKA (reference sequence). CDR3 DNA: TGCAGTGCTAGAGGGGGACTAGCGGGAGGGGCAGATACGCAGTATTTT. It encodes CSARGGLAGGADTQYF.

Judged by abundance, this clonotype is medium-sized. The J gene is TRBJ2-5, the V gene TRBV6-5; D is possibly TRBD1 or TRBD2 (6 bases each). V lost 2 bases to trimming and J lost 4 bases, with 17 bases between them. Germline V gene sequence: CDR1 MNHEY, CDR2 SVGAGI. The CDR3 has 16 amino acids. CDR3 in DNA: TGTGCCAGCAGTTACGGGGGGCGATACAGTGGAGAGACCCAGTACTTC. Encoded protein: CASSYGGRYSGETQYF.

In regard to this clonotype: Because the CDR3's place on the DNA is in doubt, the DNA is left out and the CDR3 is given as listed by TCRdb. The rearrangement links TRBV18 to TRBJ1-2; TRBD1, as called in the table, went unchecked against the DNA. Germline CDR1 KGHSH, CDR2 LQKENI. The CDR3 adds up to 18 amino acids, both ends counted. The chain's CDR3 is CASSQSLGGGEAFFGYTF.

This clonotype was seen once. DNA of the CDR3: TGTGCCTGGAAGATCCCACAGGCAGATACGCAGTATTTT. Encoded protein: CAWKIPQADTQYF. The rearrangement links TRBV30 to TRBJ2-3; tentatively, D is TRBD1 (5 bases). Germline V gene sequence: CDR1 GTSNPN, CDR2 SVGIG (reference sequence). This CDR3 has 13 amino acids. V lost 4 bases and J 4 bases, leaving 12 bases between the germline ends.

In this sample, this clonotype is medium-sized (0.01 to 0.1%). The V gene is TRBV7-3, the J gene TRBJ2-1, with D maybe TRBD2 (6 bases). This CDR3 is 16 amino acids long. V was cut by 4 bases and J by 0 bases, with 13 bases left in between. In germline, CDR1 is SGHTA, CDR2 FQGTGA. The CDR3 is CASSSASASSYNEQFF. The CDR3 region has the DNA TGTGCCAGCAGCTCAGCTAGCGCAAGCTCCTACAATGAGCAGTTCTTC.

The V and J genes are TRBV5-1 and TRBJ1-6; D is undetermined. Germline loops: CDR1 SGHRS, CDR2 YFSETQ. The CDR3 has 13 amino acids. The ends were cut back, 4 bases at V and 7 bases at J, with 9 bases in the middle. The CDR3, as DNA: TGCGCCAGCAGCCAGGACCTCAATTCACCCCTCCACTTT. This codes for CASSQDLNSPLHF.